Below, 16 T cell receptor beta chains from the same sample are listed, as sequenced in a study of identifying expanded T cells in peripheral blood. This table comes from immunoSEQ multiplex PCR, and its TCRdb copy is limited to in-frame clones, with some not included. Of nearly 60,000 clones detected, about 92% appear once; the ten largest clones hold around 3.5%. Source material: blood. These receptors were collected from a person aged 18-70 years in good health.

The gene calls are TRBV9 and TRBJ1-6, with 7 bases matching TRBD1. CDR1 SGDLS and CDR2 YYNGEE come from the germline V gene. With V trimmed by 4 bases and J by 4 bases, 2 bases remained unmatched. This CDR3 spans 14 amino acids. CDR3 sequence reads: CASSSGQYNSPLHF. CDR3 nucleotide sequence: TGTGCCAGCAGCTCGGGACAGTATAATTCACCCCTCCACTTT.

This clone occurred once. The V call is TRBV19, the J call TRBJ2-5; D perhaps matches TRBD2 (5 bases). Germline-derived CDR1 and CDR2 are LNHDA and SQIVND (reference sequence). This CDR3 comprises 13 residues. V gave up 6 bases and J gave up 5 bases, with 13 bases separating them. Here the CDR3 DNA reads TGTGCCAGTAGCGGGGTCATGCCTGAGACCCAGTACTTC. Its protein is CASSGVMPETQYF.

This rearrangement joins TRBV7-2 to TRBJ2-1; the D gene is possibly TRBD1 (6 bases). The V end lost 5 bases, the J end lost 12 bases, and 14 bases lay between the germline ends. The CDR3 is 12 residues long. Germline V gives CDR1 SGHTA, CDR2 FQGNSA. The CDR3 protein is CASSGDTLMQFF. The CDR3 region has the DNA TGTGCCAGCAGCGGGGACACTCTTATGCAGTTCTTC.

The chain joins TRBV28 to TRBJ2-2; D gene unclear. The ends were cut back, 6 bases at V and 7 bases at J, with 6 bases in the middle. The CDR3 contains 11 residues. Per the germline V gene, CDR1 is MDHEN and CDR2 is SYDVKM. The CDR3 DNA reads as TGTGCCAGCAGGAAGGTCGGGGAGCTGTTTTTT. Protein sequence: CASRKVGELFF.

This clone was counted once. V and J are TRBV21-1 and TRBJ1-2; the D call of TRBD1 is as the table states it, not checked on the DNA. TRBV21-1 is reported as a pseudogene. CDR3 length equals 14 residues. The CDR3 DNA reads as TGTGCCAGCAGCACAGCCGGGACAGGGCACGGCTACACCTTC. Protein sequence: CASSTAGTGHGYTF.

This sequence joins TRBV6-1 and TRBJ2-3, with 7 bases identical to TRBD1. This CDR3 region has 14 residues. V shed 4 bases, J shed 4 bases, and the junction held 5 bases outside the gene matches. Germline CDR1 MNHNS, CDR2 SASEGT. The CDR3, as DNA: TGTGCCAGCAGTGTCGACAGGGCAGCAGATACGCAGTATTTT. It translates to CASSVDRAADTQYF.

The rearrangement uses TRBV18 and TRBJ2-7, with 8 bases lining up with TRBD2. With 3 bases clipped from V and 6 bases from J, the junction kept 7 bases outside the gene matches. The CDR3 contains 14 residues. Per the germline V gene, CDR1 is KGHSH and CDR2 is LQKENI. In DNA, the CDR3 is TGTGCCAGCTCACCGAGCATTGCGGGAGGCGAGCAGTACTTC. It encodes CASSPSIAGGEQYF.

This sequence joins TRBV6-5 and TRBJ2-7; 7 nucleotides align to TRBD1. The ends lost 8 bases at V and 9 bases at J; junction bases unmatched: 10. Germline V gives CDR1 MNHEY, CDR2 SVGAGI. This CDR3 has 12 residues. CDR3 coding DNA: TGTGCCAGCTCGACAGGGAAAGCCCCGCAGTACTTC. Protein sequence: CASSTGKAPQYF.

V and J are TRBV19 and TRBJ2-7; no firm D call. The CDR3 runs to 13 residues. The V and J ends lost 2 bases and 4 bases respectively, with 9 bases between them. Germline loops: CDR1 LNHDA, CDR2 SQIVND (reference sequence). The CDR3 nucleotides read TGTGCCAGTAGTATATCAGACGCGTACGAGCAGTACTTC. It is translated as CASSISDAYEQYF.

V and J are TRBV5-1 and TRBJ2-3; the match to TRBD2 covers 9 bases. The CDR3 extends over 15 amino acids. The germline gives CDR1 SGHRS, CDR2 YFSETQ. V was clipped by 5 bases and J by 6 bases; unmatched bases: 10. CDR3 protein: CASRRGLARTDTQYF. CDR3 nucleotides: TGCGCCAGCAGACGCGGACTAGCGAGGACCGATACGCAGTATTTT.

Only a few counts were recorded for this clone. This sequence joins TRBV29-1 and TRBJ1-4; 8 positions match TRBD1. V trimming: 0 bases; J trimming: 6 bases; junction bases outside the gene matches: 3. Germline V lookup: CDR1 SQVTM, CDR2 ANQGSEA. The CDR3 sequence is 14 residues long. CDR3 amino acids: CSVEDGQGYEKLFF. CDR3 sequence (DNA): TGCAGCGTTGAAGACGGACAGGGTTATGAAAAACTGTTTTTT.

On this clone: Sequence at one end of the junction differs from germline and may be a read error. The genes are TRBV14 and TRBJ2-3, with D perhaps matching TRBD1 (6 bases). CDR3 length: 12 residues. CDR1 is SGHDN, CDR2 FVKESK, per germline. CDR3 residues: CASSQDRLTQYF. DNA of the CDR3: TGTGCCAGCAGTCAAGACAGGTTGACGCAGTATTTT.

The chain uses TRBV2 and TRBJ2-5; a possible D gene is TRBD1 (6 bases). The germline V gene encodes CDR1 SNHLY and CDR2 FYNNEI. V was cut by 7 bases and J by 2 bases, with 11 bases left in between. The CDR3 is 13 amino acids. In nucleotides, the CDR3 is TGTGCCAGCAACGGACAGATACAAGAGACCCAGTACTTC. It is translated as CASNGQIQETQYF.

The V gene is TRBV25-1, the J gene TRBJ2-5; 7 nucleotides align to TRBD1. With V trimmed by 4 bases and J by 4 bases, 6 bases remained unmatched. Germline CDR1 MGHDK, CDR2 SYGVNS. The CDR3 sequence is 14 residues long. Written as DNA, the CDR3 is TGTGCCAGCAGTGTCCGGGACAGCCGAGAGACCCAGTACTTC. Translation: CASSVRDSRETQYF.

V gene TRBV21-1 combines with J gene TRBJ1-1; the table assigns TRBD1, which was not confirmed against the DNA. TRBV21-1 is a known pseudogene. The CDR3 runs 21 residues. The CDR3 loop reads CASSTDRNSQGQFDMNTEAFF. The CDR3 bases are TGTGCCAGCAGCACGGACAGGAACTCCCAGGGTCAGTTCGACATGAACACTGAAGCTTTCTTT.

The chain recombines TRBV6-5 with TRBJ2-1; D remains unclear. This CDR3 comprises 13 residues. Germline CDR1 reads MNHEY; CDR2 reads SVGAGI. The germline V and J ends were trimmed by 4 bases and 8 bases, with 12 bases remaining between them. CDR3 region: CASSFRYRDEQFF. The CDR3 coding sequence is TGTGCCAGCAGTTTCAGATATCGGGATGAGCAGTTCTTC.